The T cell receptor beta chain described here comes from a study of Graves' ophthalmopathy and Graves' hyperthyroidism. Study overall: At the time of initial diagnosis and before any treatment, peripheral blood was collected.

Study-level points and caveats: From stable hyperthyroidism, ophthalmopathy was separated by a 13-signature model with about 88% sensitivity and 75% to 84% specificity. The blood repertoire also included most expanded thyroid clonotypes above 0.001 frequency.

Amplification targeted the TCR beta CDR3 regions, with RNA transcripts as the source material. The workflow started with a first-round RT-PCR run with HTBI primers and then moved on to a second-round multiplex PCR. TCRdb passed the multiplex PCR reads through MiXCR, listing each CDR3 protein once. The table records approximately 700,000 distinct CDR3 sequences, around 40% of them present only once. CDR3 size: 15 residues. V lost 5 bases, J lost 0 bases, and 8 bases lay in between. Germline assignment: CDR1 SGHAT and CDR2 FQNNGV. Diagnostic conclusions were grounded in clinical symptoms, serum thyroxine, TRAb, thyroid ultrasound and orbital computed tomography. This clonotype was counted at least ten times. No antigen is known for it.

Input material: peripheral blood. The TCR comes from an adult man with Graves' ophthalmopathy. The rearrangement links TRBV11-2 to TRBJ2-6; D unclear. DNA for the CDR3: TGTGCCAGCAGCCCCGGCTACTCTGGGGCCAACGTCCTGACTTTC. It is translated as CASSPGYSGANVLTF.